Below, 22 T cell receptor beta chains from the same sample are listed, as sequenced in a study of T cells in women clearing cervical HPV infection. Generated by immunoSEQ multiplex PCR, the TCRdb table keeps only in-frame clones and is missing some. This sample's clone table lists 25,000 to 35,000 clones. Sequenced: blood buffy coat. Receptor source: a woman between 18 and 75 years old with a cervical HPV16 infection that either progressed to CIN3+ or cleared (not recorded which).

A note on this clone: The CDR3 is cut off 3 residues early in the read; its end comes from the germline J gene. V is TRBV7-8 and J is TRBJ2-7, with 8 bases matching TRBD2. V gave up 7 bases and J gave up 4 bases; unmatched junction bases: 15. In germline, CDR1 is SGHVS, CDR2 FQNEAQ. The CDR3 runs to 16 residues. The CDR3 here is CASTLPWTSSIYEQYF. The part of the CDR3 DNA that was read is TGTGCCAGCACTCTTCCTTGGACTAGCAGCATTTACGAG.

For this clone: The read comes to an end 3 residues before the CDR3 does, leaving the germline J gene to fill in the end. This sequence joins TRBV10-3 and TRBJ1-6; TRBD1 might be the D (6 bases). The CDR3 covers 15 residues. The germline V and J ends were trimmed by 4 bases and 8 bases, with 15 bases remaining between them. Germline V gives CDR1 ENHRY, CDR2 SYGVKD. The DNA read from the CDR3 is TGTGCCATCAGTGCTGGGGGCGCGTATGATTCACCC. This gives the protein CAISAGGAYDSP. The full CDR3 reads CAISAGGAYDSPLHF.

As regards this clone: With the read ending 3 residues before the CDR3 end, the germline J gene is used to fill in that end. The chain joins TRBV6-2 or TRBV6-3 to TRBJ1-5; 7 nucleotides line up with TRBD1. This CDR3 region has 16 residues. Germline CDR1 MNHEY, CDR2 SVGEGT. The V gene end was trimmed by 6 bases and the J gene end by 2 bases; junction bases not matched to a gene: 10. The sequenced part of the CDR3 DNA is TGTGCCAGCAGCCGTGCTACAGGGGTCGGCAATCAGCCC. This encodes CASSRATGVGNQP. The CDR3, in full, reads CASSRATGVGNQPQHF.

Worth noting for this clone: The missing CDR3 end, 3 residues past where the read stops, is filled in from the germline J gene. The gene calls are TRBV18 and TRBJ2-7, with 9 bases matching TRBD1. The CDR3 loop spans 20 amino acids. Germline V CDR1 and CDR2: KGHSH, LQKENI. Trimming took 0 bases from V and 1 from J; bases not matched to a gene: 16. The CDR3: CASSPPFGSSGTGQSYEQYF. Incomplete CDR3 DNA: TGTGCCAGCTCACCACCTTTCGGTTCATCTGGGACAGGGCAGTCCTACGAG.

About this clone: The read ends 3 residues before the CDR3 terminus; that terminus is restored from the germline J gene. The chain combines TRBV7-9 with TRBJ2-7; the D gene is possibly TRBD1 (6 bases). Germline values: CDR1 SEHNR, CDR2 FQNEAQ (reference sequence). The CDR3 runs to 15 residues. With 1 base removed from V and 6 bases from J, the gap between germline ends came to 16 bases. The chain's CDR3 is CASSLGGGEGSEQYF. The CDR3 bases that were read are TGTGCCAGCAGCTTAGGAGGGGGAGAGGGTTCCGAG.

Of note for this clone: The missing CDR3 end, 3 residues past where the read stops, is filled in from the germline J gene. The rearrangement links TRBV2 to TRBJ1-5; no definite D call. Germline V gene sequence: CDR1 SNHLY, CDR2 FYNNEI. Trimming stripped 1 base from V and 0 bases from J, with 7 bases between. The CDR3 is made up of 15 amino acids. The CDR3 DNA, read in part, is TGTGCCAGCAGTGAAGAGGTGATTAGCAATCAGCCC. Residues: CASSEEVISNQP. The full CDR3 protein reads CASSEEVISNQPQHF. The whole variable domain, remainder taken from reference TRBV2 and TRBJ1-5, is EPEVTQTPSHQVTQMGQEVILRCVPISNHLYFYWYRQILGQKVEFLVSFYNNEISEKSEIFDDQFSVERPDGSNFTLKIRSTKLEDSAMYFCASSEEVISNQPQHFGDGTRLSIL.

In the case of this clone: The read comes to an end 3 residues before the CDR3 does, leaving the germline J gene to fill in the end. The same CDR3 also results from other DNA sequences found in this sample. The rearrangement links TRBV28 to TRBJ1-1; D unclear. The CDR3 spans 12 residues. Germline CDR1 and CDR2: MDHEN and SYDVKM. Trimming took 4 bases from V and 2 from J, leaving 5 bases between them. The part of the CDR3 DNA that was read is TGTGCCAGCAGTTGGACTAACACTGAA. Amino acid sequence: CASSWTNTE. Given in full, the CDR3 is CASSWTNTEAFF.

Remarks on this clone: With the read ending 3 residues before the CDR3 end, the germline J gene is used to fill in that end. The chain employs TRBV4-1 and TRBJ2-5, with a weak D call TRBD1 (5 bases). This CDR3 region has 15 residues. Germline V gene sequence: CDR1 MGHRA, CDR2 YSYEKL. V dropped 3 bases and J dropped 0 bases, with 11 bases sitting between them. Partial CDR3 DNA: TGCGCCAGCAGCCACCTTGGACACTACCAAGAGACC. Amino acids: CASSHLGHYQET. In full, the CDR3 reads CASSHLGHYQETQYF.

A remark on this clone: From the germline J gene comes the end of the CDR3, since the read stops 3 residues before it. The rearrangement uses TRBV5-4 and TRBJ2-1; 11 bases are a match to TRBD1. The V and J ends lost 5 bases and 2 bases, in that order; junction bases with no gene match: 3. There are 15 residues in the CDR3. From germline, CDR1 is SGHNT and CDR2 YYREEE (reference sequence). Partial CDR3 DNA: TGTGCCAGCAGTCGGGACAGGGGGACCTACAATGAG. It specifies CASSRDRGTYNE. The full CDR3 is CASSRDRGTYNEQFF. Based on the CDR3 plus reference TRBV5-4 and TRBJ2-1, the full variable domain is ETGVTQSPTHLIKTRGQQVTLRCSSQSGHNTVSWYQQALGQGPQFIFQYYREEENGRGNFPPRFSGLQFPNYSSELNVNALELDDSALYLCASSRDRGTYNEQFFGPGTRLTVL.

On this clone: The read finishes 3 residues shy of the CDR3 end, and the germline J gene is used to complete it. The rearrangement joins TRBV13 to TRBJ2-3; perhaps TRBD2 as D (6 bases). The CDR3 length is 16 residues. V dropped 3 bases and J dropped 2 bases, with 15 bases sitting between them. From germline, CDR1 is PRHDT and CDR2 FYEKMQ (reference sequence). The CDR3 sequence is CASSFWASDTTDTQYF. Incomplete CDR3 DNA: TGTGCCAGCAGCTTCTGGGCTAGCGACACCACAGATACG.

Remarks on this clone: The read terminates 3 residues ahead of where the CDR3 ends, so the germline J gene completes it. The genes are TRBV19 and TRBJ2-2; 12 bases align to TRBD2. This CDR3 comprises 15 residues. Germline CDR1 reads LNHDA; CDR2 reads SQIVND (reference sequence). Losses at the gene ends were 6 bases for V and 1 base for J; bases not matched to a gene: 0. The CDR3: CASRGLAGNTGELFF. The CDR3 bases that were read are TGTGCCAGTAGGGGACTAGCGGGGAACACCGGGGAG.

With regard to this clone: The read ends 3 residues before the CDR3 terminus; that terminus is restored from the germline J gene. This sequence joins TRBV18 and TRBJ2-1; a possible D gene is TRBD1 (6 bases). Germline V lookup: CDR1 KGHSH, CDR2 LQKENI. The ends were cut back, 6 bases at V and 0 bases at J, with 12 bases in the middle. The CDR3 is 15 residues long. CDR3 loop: CASSQGHFSYNEQFF. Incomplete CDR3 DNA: TGTGCCAGCTCCCAGGGACACTTCTCCTACAATGAG.

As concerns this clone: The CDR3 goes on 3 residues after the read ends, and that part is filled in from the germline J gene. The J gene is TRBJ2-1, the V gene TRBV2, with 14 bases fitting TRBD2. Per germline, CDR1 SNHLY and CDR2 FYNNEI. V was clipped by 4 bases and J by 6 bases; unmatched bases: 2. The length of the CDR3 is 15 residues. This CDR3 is CASSVGTSGGNEQFF. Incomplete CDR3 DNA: TGTGCCAGCAGTGTTGGGACTAGCGGGGGCAATGAG.

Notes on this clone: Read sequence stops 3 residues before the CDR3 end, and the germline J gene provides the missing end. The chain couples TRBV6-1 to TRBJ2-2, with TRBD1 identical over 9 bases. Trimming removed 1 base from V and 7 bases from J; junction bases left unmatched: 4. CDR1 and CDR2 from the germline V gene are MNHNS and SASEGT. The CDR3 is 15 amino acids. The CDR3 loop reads CASSEGDRAVGELFF. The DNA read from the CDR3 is TGTGCCAGCAGTGAAGGGGACAGGGCGGTCGGGGAG.

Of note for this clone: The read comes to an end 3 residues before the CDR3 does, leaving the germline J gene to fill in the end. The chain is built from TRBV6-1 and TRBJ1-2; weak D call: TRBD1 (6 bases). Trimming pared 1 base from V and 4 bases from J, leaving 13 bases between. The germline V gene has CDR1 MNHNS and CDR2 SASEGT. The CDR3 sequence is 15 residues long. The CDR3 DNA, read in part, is TGTGCCAGCAGTGAAGAACCAGGGGCTCCCTATGGC. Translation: CASSEEPGAPYG. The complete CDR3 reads CASSEEPGAPYGYTF.

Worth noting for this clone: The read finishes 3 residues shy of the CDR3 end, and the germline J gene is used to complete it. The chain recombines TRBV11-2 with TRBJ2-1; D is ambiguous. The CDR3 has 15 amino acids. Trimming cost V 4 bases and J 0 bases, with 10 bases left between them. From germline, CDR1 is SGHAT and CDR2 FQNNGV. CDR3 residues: CASSSSHYSYNEQFF. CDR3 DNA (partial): TGTGCCAGCAGCTCCTCTCACTACTCCTACAATGAG.

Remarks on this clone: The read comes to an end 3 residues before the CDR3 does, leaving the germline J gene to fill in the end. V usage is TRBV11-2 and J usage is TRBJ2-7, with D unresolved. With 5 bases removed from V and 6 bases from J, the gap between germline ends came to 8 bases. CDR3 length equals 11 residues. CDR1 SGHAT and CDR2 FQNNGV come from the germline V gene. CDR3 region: CASSQPSEQYF. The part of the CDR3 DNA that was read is TGTGCCAGCAGCCAACCTAGCGAG.

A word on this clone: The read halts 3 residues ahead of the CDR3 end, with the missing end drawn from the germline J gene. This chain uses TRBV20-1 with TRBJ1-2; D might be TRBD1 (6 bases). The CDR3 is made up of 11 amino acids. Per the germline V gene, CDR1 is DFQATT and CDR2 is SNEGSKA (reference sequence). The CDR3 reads CSARTDLDYTF. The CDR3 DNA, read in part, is TGCAGTGCGAGGACAGATCTAGAC.

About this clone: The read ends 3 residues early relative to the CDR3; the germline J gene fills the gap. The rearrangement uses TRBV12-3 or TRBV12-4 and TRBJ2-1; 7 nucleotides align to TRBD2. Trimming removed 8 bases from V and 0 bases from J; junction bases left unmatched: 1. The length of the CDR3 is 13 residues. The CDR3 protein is CASERDSYNEQFF. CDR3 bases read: TGTGCCAGCGAGCGGGACTCCTACAATGAG.

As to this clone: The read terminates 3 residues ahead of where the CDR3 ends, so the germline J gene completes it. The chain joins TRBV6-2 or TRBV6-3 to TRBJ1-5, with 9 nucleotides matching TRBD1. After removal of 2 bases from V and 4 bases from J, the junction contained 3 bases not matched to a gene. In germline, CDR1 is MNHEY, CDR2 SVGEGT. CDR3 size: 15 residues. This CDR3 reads CASSYDRGWNQPQHF. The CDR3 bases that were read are TGTGCCAGCAGTTACGACAGGGGGTGGAATCAGCCC.

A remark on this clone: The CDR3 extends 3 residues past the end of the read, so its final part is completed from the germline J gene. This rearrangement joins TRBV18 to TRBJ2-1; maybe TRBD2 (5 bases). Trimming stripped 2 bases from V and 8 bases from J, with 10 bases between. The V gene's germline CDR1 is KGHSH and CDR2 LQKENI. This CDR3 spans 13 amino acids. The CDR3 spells CASSPGRVDEQFF. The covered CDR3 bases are TGTGCCAGCTCACCAGGGCGGGTGGATGAG.

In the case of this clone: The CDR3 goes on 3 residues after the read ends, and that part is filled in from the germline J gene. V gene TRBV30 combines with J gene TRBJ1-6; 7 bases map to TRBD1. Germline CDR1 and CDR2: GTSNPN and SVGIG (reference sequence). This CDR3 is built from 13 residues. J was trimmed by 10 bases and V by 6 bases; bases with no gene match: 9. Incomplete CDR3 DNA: TGTGCCTGTCGGAACAGGGGACGGTCACCC. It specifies CACRNRGRSP. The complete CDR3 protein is CACRNRGRSPLHF.